This T cell receptor beta chain was sequenced during a study of T cells in Graves' hyperthyroidism and ophthalmopathy. For the study at large: Blood from the periphery was taken at initial diagnosis, before any treatment.

This clonotype was recorded at least ten times. From RNA transcripts, TCR beta CDR3 regions were amplified. HTBI primers were employed in a first-round RT-PCR of the TCR CDR3. One entry per CDR3 protein, called by TCRdb with MiXCR from the multiplex PCR reads. The sample records more than 450,000 distinct CDR3 sequences, about 15% being singletons. Uncontrolled infection, other autoimmune disease, pregnancy and lactation each barred patients from inclusion. Diagnosis relied on clinical symptoms, serum thyroxine and TRAb, thyroid ultrasound and orbital computed tomography. Germline CDR1 and CDR2: SGHAT and FQNNGV. This CDR3 has 12 residues. Trimming left V 4 bases short and J 7 bases short, with 10 bases between.

The sample was blood. The V gene is TRBV11-2, the J gene TRBJ2-5; no firm D call. The source is a middle-aged woman with Graves' hyperthyroidism. CDR3 bases: TGTGCCAGCAGCTCCGTTGGTGGGACCCAGTACTTC. Protein product: CASSSVGGTQYF.